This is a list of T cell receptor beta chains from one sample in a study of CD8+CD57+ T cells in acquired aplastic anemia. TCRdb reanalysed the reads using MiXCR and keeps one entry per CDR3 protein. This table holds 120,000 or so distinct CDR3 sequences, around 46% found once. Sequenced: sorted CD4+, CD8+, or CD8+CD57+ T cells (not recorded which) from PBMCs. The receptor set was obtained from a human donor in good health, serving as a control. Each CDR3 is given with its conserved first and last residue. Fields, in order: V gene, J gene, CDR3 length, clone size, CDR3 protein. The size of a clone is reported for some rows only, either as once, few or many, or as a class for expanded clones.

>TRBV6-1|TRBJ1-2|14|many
CASSEGYSNYGYTF
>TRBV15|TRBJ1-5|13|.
CATSRTTGQPQHF
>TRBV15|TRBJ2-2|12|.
CARRCLTGELFF
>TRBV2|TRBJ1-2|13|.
CASSTGTDGGYTF
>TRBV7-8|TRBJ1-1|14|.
CASRGADRDTEAFF
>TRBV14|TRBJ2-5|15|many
CASSQVRGFQETQYF
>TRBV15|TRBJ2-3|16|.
CATSQGTYKGADTQYF
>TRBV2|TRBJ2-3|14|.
CASRAGGITDTQYF
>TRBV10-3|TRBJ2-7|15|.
CAISDRSVSSYEQYF
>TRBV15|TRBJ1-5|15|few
CATSRDPGSYQPQHF
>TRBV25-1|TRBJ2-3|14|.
CASSEGRPTDTQYF
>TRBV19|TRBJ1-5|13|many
CASSIDRDQPQHF
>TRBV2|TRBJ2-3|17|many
CASSEALAGGAGDTQYF
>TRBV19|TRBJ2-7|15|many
CASSIAGIRTYEQYF
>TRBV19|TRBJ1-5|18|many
CASSIFGPEVIGNQPQHF
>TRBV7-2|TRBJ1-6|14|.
CASSSGQANSPLRF
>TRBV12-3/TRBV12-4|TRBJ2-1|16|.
CASSFVVLDSHNEQFF
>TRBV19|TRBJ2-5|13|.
CASSRDREGTQYF
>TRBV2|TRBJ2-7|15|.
CASRTLGRGTYEQYF
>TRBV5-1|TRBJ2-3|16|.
CASSLEGGGITDTQYF
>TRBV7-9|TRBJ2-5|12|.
CASGGAGETQYF
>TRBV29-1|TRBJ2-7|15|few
CSVEDRAGGVYEQYF
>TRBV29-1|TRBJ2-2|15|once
CSVRVGVGDTGELFF
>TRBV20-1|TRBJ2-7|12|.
CSALRTDYEQYF
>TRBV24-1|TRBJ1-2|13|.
CATSDFRGAGYTF
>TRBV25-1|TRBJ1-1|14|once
CASSEMGANGEAFF
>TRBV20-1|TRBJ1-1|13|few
CSASDWGNTEAFF
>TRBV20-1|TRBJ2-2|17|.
CSAPRASGGQNTGELFF
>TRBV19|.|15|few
CASSTTGGWKETQYF
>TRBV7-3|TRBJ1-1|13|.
CASSLWGTGEAFF
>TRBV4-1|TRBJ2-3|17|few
CASTLDSSGPAIDTQYF
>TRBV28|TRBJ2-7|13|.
CASSLGGGWEQYF
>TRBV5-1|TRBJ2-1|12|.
CASSLRSDEQFF
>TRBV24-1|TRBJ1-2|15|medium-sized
CATSDLTGPGSGYTF
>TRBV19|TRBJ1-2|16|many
CASSMRQGTILYGYTF
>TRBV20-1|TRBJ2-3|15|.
CSASWDRGGTDTQYF
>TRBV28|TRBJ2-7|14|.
CASSFAGRFYEQYF
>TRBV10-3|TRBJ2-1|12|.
CAIRGLNNEQFF
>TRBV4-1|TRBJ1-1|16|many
CASSQEPSAGYTEAFF
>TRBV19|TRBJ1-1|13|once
CASTGQGMAEAFF
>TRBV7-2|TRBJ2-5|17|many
CASSLVGVGALQETQYF
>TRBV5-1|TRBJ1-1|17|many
CASSRTGTKSGNTEAFF
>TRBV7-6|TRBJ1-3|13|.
CASSPAGGNTIYF
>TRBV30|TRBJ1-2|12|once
CTWSVPGAGYTF
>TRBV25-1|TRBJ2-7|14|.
CASSELGAPYEQYF
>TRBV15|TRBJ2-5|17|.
CATSREGLAGGQETQYF
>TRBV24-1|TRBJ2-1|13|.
CATSDLRNGEQFF
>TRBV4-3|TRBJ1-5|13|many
CASSQDQSRPQHF
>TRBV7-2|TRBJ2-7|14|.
CASSSRASAYEQYF
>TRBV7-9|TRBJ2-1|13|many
CASSRAGVDEQFF